These 3 T cell receptor beta chains were sequenced from one sample in a study of beta chain features in type 1 diabetes. What was sequenced were expressed TCRB transcripts, since all of the isolated RNA had been reverse transcribed. The table came from immunoSEQ multiplex PCR; TCRdb's copy has only in-frame clones and leaves some out. The sample comprises about 660,000 clones, 11% to 15% of which are singletons, and 0.035% to 0.04% rests with the top ten. Study-level findings and limits: All four CD4+ subsets of Type 1 diabetes patients contained TCRB CDR3s that were moderately but significantly shorter.

Their recognized antigens are unknown. Sequenced sample: naive CD4+ T cells from blood. The receptors derive from a man younger than 35 with type 1 diabetes.

The chain is built from TRBV5-1 and TRBJ2-3, with 8 bases aligning to TRBD1. The CDR3 is made up of 17 amino acids. Trimming removed 4 bases from V and 0 bases from J; junction bases left unmatched: 10. Germline V CDR1 and CDR2: SGHRS, YFSETQ. The CDR3, as DNA: TGCGCCAGCAGCAAAAAGGACAGGGAGCCGAGCACAGATACGCAGTATTTT. Its translation is CASSKKDREPSTDTQYF.

A few counts support this clone. V gene TRBV30 combines with J gene TRBJ1-2; 8 bases fit TRBD1. Germline lookup yields CDR1 GTSNPN and CDR2 SVGIG (reference sequence). V lost 3 bases, J lost 1 base, and 7 bases stayed unmatched. The CDR3 is 15 residues long. The chain's CDR3 is CAWREWGQVNYGYTF. CDR3 DNA sequence: TGTGCCTGGAGAGAATGGGGACAGGTTAACTATGGCTACACCTTC.

This chain connects TRBV6-1 to TRBJ2-2; no clear D. Between the trimmed V and J ends, which lost 4 bases and 1 base, there was a span of 7 bases. Germline-derived CDR1 and CDR2 are MNHNS and SASEGT. CDR3 length: 14 residues. CDR3 protein: CASSALENTGELFF. The CDR3 nucleotides read TGTGCCAGCAGTGCTTTGGAGAACACCGGGGAGCTGTTTTTT.